This T cell receptor (beta chain) was captured by sequencing in a study of cytomegalovirus exposure and HLA in healthy donors. 60 Vbeta and 13 Jbeta primers were used in PCR. Clones were sequenced by immunoSEQ multiplex PCR, and TCRdb holds only the in-frame ones, with some missing. Of tens of thousands of clones in the sample, around two thirds were seen once. V lost 0 bases to trimming and J lost 0 bases, with 12 bases between them. This CDR3 comprises 17 residues. Germline loops: CDR1 SNHLY, CDR2 FYNNEI. This receptor was identified in a man in his sixties in good health and CMV-seropositive. Sequenced material: PBMCs. The V call is TRBV2, the J call TRBJ1-5, with D possibly being TRBD1 (5 bases). The CDR3 region has the DNA TGTGCCAGCAGTGAAGCCATCAGGGCCAGTAGCAATCAGCCCCAGCATTTT. This gives the protein CASSEAIRASSNQPQHF.